The clone carrying this T cell receptor (beta chain) showed up many times. Germline loops: CDR1 MNHNY, CDR2 SVGAGI (reference sequence). The length of the CDR3 is 18 residues. V shed 2 bases and J shed 1 base, with 18 bases lying between them. These data come from a study of low-dose radiotherapy and immunotherapy resistance in tumors. Overall study context: The fractionation for Cohort 1 was 0.5 Gy per fraction every 2 weeks, totaling 6.5 Gy. On an every-two-weeks schedule, patients received intravenous nivolumab 240 mg, along with ipilimumab 1 mg/kg every six weeks. A total of 13 Gy over 26 weeks was given to Cohort 2 as 1 Gy per fraction every two weeks.

Primers targeting TRAV and TRBV primed first-strand cDNA, covering alpha and beta chains. Over roughly 19 PCR cycles, TCRs were amplified from a constant-region primer and V-primer adapter. The isolated mRNA underwent amplification through in vitro transcription. TCRdb redid the calling of the reads with MiXCR, one entry per CDR3 protein. The repertoire holds approximately 90,000 distinct CDR3 sequences, with 18% as singletons. Time point described: before trial treatment. This clonotype was sampled from a male donor with prostate cancer. Specimen: PBMCs, collected before treatment. The genes are TRBV6-6 and TRBJ2-1, with TRBD2 as a possible D gene (5 bases). CDR3 loop: CASSYPEIRELSYNEQFF. CDR3 DNA sequence: TGTGCCAGCAGTTACCCCGAGATTAGGGAGCTATCCTACAATGAGCAGTTCTTC.